This entry lists 18 T cell receptor beta chains sequenced from one sample in a study of T cells after yellow fever vaccination (dated by TCRdb to the late 2010s). Libraries were prepared through 5' RACE. The listed sequencing device is Illumina HiSeq 2500. TCRdb itself trimmed the public reads at Q25 with fastp, ran MiXCR and retained productive beta chains. Records with the same CDR3 protein are collapsed into one entry carrying the most frequent genes and DNA. The sample records roughly 500,000 distinct CDR3 sequences, roughly 21% of which are singletons. The ten largest clones capture more than 13% of the sample. The treatment or condition label, as the study defines it: live attenuated yellow fever vaccine strain. Material: PBMCs, obtained 15 days after the yellow fever booster vaccination. The source is a man aged 25 to 45 who received the YFV17D yellow fever vaccine.

The gene calls are TRBV5-1 and TRBJ2-2; no clear D. The germline CDR1 and CDR2 sequences are SGHRS and YFSETQ. Trimming left V 2 bases short and J 5 bases short, with 10 bases between. CDR3 length: 14 residues. CDR3 protein: CASSLTTETGELFF. The CDR3 nucleotides read TGCGCCAGCAGCTTAACAACAGAAACCGGGGAGCTGTTTTTT.

In this sample, this clonotype turned up many times. The chain joins TRBV7-2 to TRBJ2-2, with 8 bases lining up with TRBD2. The CDR3 length is 16 residues. The trim removed 1 base at V and 4 bases at J, leaving 5 bases unmatched. CDR1 is SGHTA and CDR2 is FQGNSA in the germline V gene. The CDR3 nucleotides are TGTGCCAGCAGCTTAGTTTCGGGAGGGTTCACCGGGGAGCTGTTTTTT. It yields the protein CASSLVSGGFTGELFF.

The sample holds a few counts of this clonotype. The rearrangement links TRBV27 to TRBJ1-6; no definite D call. The V end lost 3 bases, the J end lost 7 bases, and 10 bases lay between the germline ends. The germline CDR1 and CDR2 sequences are MNHEY and SMNVEV (reference sequence). The CDR3 extends over 14 amino acids. This CDR3 reads CASSFRQLNSPLHF. The CDR3 bases are TGTGCCAGCAGTTTTAGGCAGTTAAATTCACCCCTCCACTTT.

J is TRBJ2-1 and V is TRBV11-2; 7 nucleotides align to TRBD2. Germline trimming cut 4 bases from V and 7 bases from J; bases unmatched to any gene: 19. There are 18 residues in the CDR3. Germline values: CDR1 SGHAT, CDR2 FQNNGV. The CDR3 is CASSSRTRQTYRGNEQFF. CDR3 coding DNA: TGTGCCAGCAGCTCCCGGACTAGGCAGACCTACAGAGGGAATGAGCAGTTCTTC. Filled out from reference TRBV11-2 and TRBJ2-1, the complete variable domain reads EAGVAQSPRYKIIEKRQSVAFWCNPISGHATLYWYQQILGQGPKLLIQFQNNGVVDDSQLPKDRFSAERLKGVDSTLKIQPAKLEDSAVYLCASSSRTRQTYRGNEQFFGPGTRLTVL.

Comment on this clonotype: This may stem from a read error, because a much larger clone lies one nucleotide away. The V gene is TRBV5-1, the J gene TRBJ2-7; 8 bases line up with TRBD2. Germline CDR1 and CDR2: SGHRS and YFSETQ. The CDR3 length is 15 residues. The CDR3 bases are TGCGCCAGCAGTGCCTCGTTACTAGCGGTCTACGACCAGTACTTC. This sequence encodes CASSASLLAVYDQYF.

This clonotype was seen many times. This chain connects TRBV6-5 to TRBJ2-7; 8 bases are shared with TRBD1. Germline V CDR1 and CDR2: MNHEY, SVGAGI. V lost 4 bases and J lost 5; bases outside the gene matches: 7. This CDR3 is built from 14 residues. CDR3 sequence reads: CASSLPGTGNEQYF. In nucleotides, the CDR3 is TGTGCCAGCAGTTTGCCCGGGACAGGCAACGAGCAGTACTTC.

The chain employs TRBV20-1 and TRBJ2-7; D remains unclear. The CDR3 spans 13 residues. V shed 3 bases and J shed 7 bases, with 16 bases lying between them. Germline V gene sequence: CDR1 DFQATT, CDR2 SNEGSKA (reference sequence). The CDR3 DNA reads TGCAGTGCTAGCCCCTTAACTTCGTTTGAGCAGTACTTC. Translated: CSASPLTSFEQYF.

This chain uses TRBV5-1 with TRBJ1-1; D possibly corresponds to TRBD1 (5 bases). This CDR3 spans 15 amino acids. Deletions cut 3 bases from V and 4 bases from J, with 16 bases between. Germline lookup yields CDR1 SGHRS and CDR2 YFSETQ. CDR3 protein: CASSSIQGGGTEAFF. CDR3 bases: TGCGCCAGCAGCTCAATCCAGGGAGGTGGCACTGAAGCTTTCTTT. Filled out from reference TRBV5-1 and TRBJ1-1, the complete variable domain reads KAGVTQTPRYLIKTRGQQVTLSCSPISGHRSVSWYQQTPGQGLQFLFEYFSETQRNKGNFPGRFSGRQFSNSRSEMNVSTLELGDSALYLCASSSIQGGGTEAFFGQGTRLTVV.

This sequence joins TRBV29-1 and TRBJ2-4; 7 nucleotides match TRBD1. Germline loops: CDR1 SQVTM, CDR2 ANQGSEA. The junction had 5 bases not matched to a gene; V was cut back by 1 base and J by 8 bases. This CDR3 has 13 residues. Here the CDR3 DNA reads TGCAGCGTTGAAGGACAGGGCTTTGACATTCAGTACTTC. Its translation is CSVEGQGFDIQYF.

The chain employs TRBV9 and TRBJ2-3, with D hard to call. Germline lookup yields CDR1 SGDLS and CDR2 YYNGEE. Trimming took 3 bases from V and 3 from J, leaving 11 bases between them. The CDR3 contains 14 residues. The CDR3 loop is CASSEEPFTDTQYF. The DNA for the CDR3 is TGTGCCAGCAGCGAAGAGCCATTTACAGATACGCAGTATTTT.

This clonotype was observed a few times. The rearrangement links TRBV28 to TRBJ1-2; 9 bases fit TRBD1. The germline gives CDR1 MDHEN, CDR2 SYDVKM. The CDR3 runs to 13 residues. Trimming cost V 6 bases and J 3 bases; bases outside gene matches: 2. This CDR3 is CASRTGGDYGYTF. In nucleotides, the CDR3 is TGTGCCAGCAGAACAGGGGGCGACTATGGCTACACCTTC.

The chain has TRBV6-1 and TRBJ1-1; D gene uncertain. Germline-derived CDR1 and CDR2 are MNHNS and SASEGT. The germline V and J ends were trimmed by 5 bases and 5 bases, with 18 bases remaining between them. The CDR3 loop spans 15 amino acids. The CDR3 reads CASSHYRVYGTEAFF. The DNA of the CDR3 is TGTGCCAGCAGTCATTACAGAGTCTATGGAACTGAAGCTTTCTTT.

This clonotype turned up a few times. This sequence joins TRBV20-1 and TRBJ2-3, with TRBD1 as a possible D gene (5 bases). Germline V gene lookup returns CDR1 DFQATT and CDR2 SNEGSKA (reference sequence). V was cut by 6 bases and J by 4 bases, with 23 bases left in between. The CDR3 has 16 amino acids. The CDR3 DNA follows: TGCAGTGCCACCGAGAGACTCAGGGTTTCGGCAGATACGCAGTATTTT. Translation gives CSATERLRVSADTQYF.

The J gene is TRBJ2-7, the V gene TRBV7-2; D is unclear. V gave up 0 bases and J gave up 2 bases, with 8 bases separating them. The CDR3 runs 14 residues. In germline, CDR1 is SGHTA, CDR2 FQGNSA. CDR3 sequence: CASSLASVPYEQYF. As DNA, the CDR3 is TGTGCCAGCAGCTTAGCTTCGGTCCCCTACGAGCAGTACTTC.

The chain is built from TRBV28 and TRBJ2-2; 10 nucleotides line up with TRBD2. CDR1 and CDR2 (germline): MDHEN, SYDVKM. Unmatched junction bases numbered 2, after V lost 3 bases and J lost 4 bases. The CDR3 contains 15 residues. CDR3 protein: CASSLASGGTGELFF. The CDR3 region has the DNA TGTGCCAGCAGTTTGGCTAGCGGGGGCACCGGGGAGCTGTTTTTT.

The table lists this clonotype with many counts. The genes are TRBV12-3 or TRBV12-4 and TRBJ2-7; D call uncertain. This CDR3 region has 11 residues. V was shortened by 6 bases and J by 6 bases, with 9 bases between the two germline ends. This CDR3 is CASRSSTEQYF. The CDR3 DNA follows: TGTGCCAGCAGGTCGAGCACCGAGCAGTACTTC.

The chain is built from TRBV20-1 and TRBJ2-7; 10 bases fit TRBD1. Germline trimming cut 5 bases from V and 4 bases from J; bases unmatched to any gene: 8. CDR1 is DFQATT, CDR2 SNEGSKA, per germline (reference sequence). The CDR3 has 14 amino acids. DNA of the CDR3: TGCAGTGCTCCATTCGACAGGGGGCCATACGAGCAGTACTTC. This codes for CSAPFDRGPYEQYF.

This clonotype has only a few counts. The chain couples TRBV27 to TRBJ1-2, with D perhaps matching TRBD1 (6 bases). This CDR3 comprises 13 residues. Trimming left V 6 bases short and J 2 bases short, with 10 bases between. Germline V gene data show CDR1 as MNHEY and CDR2 as SMNVEV (reference sequence). This chain's CDR3 is CASSGGKNYGYTF. DNA of the CDR3: TGTGCCAGCAGCGGGGGCAAGAACTATGGCTACACCTTC.